This paragraph reports one T cell receptor (beta chain). As yet, its antigen is unknown. The data belong to a study of tumor and adjacent non-tumor tissue in lung cancer. About the study: The patients, 10 or so men and 5 or 6 women, were roughly 30 to 85 with stage I to III disease.

Study outcomes and limitations: Higher tumor TCR diversity was associated with shorter survival. Tumor repertoires had a smaller top 100 clone share than normal lung. Tumor tissue had significantly higher TCR diversity than normal lung.

This sample's RNA came from whole unsorted tissue. Germline assignment: CDR1 MDHEN and CDR2 SYDVKM. CDR3 size: 16 residues. V lost 11 bases, J lost 7 bases, and 17 bases stayed unmatched. TCRbeta libraries were built with three rounds of nested PCR, modified from ARM-PCR. MiXCR was run by TCRdb on the multiplex PCR reads, yielding one entry per CDR3 protein. The table shows around 140,000 distinct CDR3 sequences, with approximately 66% occurring only once. The sequencing sample was made of lung tumor tissue. The sequence was obtained from a man between 60 and 70 years old with small cell lung cancer. This rearrangement joins TRBV28 to TRBJ2-2, with 9 bases aligning to TRBD1. CDR3 protein: CAGTEPPGQGVGELFF. The CDR3 nucleotides are TGTGCCGGCACCGAACCCCCGGGACAGGGCGTCGGGGAGCTGTTTTTT.